These T cell receptor beta chains were read from a single sample in a study of blood T cell repertoires in COVID-19. The repertoire was sequenced with immunoSEQ multiplex PCR; TCRdb's copy has only in-frame clones and lacks some. The sample records over 200,000 clones, 75% to 85% being singletons. Sequencing was done on a sample of PBMCs or T cells enriched from blood (not recorded which). The source of these receptors is a man aged 35-49 years who had recovered from COVID-19. CDR3s include the opening cysteine and the closing phenylalanine or tryptophan. The order of the fields is J gene, CDR3 length, V gene, CDR3 protein.

TRBJ1-2	13	TRBV3-1/TRBV3-2	CASSPQGTYGYTF
TRBJ2-2	15	TRBV4-1	CASSRQTGDTGELFF
TRBJ1-2	18	TRBV5-1	CASSLAMGGTGGAGGYTF
TRBJ1-2	16	TRBV5-6	CASRESGTGEVYGYTF
TRBJ2-2	15	TRBV5-5	CASSPGQGASGELFF
TRBJ2-2	16	TRBV4-2	CASSPNVRGPTGELFF
TRBJ2-7	15	TRBV5-1	CASSLEGQGPYEQYF
TRBJ1-1	14	TRBV2	CASSRQGLNTEAFF
TRBJ1-2	14	TRBV4-1	CASSRTGATDGYTF
TRBJ2-5	14	TRBV9	CASSARGFGETQYF
TRBJ1-5	13	TRBV6-5	CASSPDRGQPQHF
TRBJ2-1	20	TRBV5-1	CASSLGGTRPGLAALVEQFF